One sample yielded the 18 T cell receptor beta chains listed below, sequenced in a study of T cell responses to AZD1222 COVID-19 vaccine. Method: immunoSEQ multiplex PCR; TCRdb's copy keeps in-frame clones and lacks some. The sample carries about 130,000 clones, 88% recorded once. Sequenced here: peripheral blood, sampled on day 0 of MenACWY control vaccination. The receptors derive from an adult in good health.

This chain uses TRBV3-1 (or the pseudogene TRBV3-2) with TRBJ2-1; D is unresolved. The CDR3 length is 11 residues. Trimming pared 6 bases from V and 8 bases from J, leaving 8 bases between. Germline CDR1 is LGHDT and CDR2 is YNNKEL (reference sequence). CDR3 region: CASRSVYEQFF. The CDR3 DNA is TGTGCCAGCAGGTCGGTCTATGAGCAGTTCTTC.

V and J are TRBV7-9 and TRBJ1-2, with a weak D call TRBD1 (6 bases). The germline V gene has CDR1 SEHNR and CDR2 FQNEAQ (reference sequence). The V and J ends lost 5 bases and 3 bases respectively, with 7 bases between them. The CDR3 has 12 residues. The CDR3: CASSRTDYGYTF. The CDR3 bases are TGTGCCAGCAGCCGGACAGACTATGGCTACACCTTC.

CDR3 sequence reads: CAWSGQINEKLFF. The DNA of the CDR3 is TGTGCCTGGAGTGGTCAGATTAATGAAAAACTGTTTTTT. The chain combines TRBV30 with TRBJ1-4; D remains ambiguous. V dropped 1 base and J dropped 4 bases, with 7 bases sitting between them. Germline CDR1 GTSNPN, CDR2 SVGIG (reference sequence). This CDR3 spans 13 amino acids.

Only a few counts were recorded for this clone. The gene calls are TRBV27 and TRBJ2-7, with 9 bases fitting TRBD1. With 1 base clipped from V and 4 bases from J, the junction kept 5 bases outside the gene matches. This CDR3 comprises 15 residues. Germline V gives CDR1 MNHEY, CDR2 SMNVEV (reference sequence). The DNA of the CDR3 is TGTGCCAGCAGTTTATTGGCCGGACAGGGGTACGAGCAGTACTTC. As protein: CASSLLAGQGYEQYF.

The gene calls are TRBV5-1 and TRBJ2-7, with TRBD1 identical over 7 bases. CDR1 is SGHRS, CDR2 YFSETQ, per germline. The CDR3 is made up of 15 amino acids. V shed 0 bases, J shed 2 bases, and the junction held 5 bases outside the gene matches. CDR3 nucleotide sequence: TGCGCCAGCAGCTTGGGGACAGGAGAAACCTACGAGCAGTACTTC. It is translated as CASSLGTGETYEQYF. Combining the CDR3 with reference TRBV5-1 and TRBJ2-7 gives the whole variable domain KAGVTQTPRYLIKTRGQQVTLSCSPISGHRSVSWYQQTPGQGLQFLFEYFSETQRNKGNFPGRFSGRQFSNSRSEMNVSTLELGDSALYLCASSLGTGETYEQYFGPGTRLTVT.

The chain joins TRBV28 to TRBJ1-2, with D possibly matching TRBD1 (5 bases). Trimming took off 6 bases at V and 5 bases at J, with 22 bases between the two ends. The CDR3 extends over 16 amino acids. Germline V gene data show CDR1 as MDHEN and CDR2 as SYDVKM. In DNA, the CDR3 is TGTGCCAGCAGCGGAGCCCTCGGGGCGCGGGATTATGGCTACACCTTC. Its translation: CASSGALGARDYGYTF.

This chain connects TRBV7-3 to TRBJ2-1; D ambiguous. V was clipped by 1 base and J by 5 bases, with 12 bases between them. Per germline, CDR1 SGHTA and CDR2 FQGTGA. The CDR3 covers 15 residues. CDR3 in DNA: TGTGCCAGCAGCTTAATCCCCCGGAGCGACAATGAGCAGTTCTTC. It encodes CASSLIPRSDNEQFF.

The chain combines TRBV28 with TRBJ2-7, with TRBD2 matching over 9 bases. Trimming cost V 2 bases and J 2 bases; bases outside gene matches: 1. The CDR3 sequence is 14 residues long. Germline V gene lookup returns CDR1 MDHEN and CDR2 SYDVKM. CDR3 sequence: CASSLAGGPYEQYF. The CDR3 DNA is TGTGCCAGCAGTTTAGCGGGAGGGCCCTACGAGCAGTACTTC.

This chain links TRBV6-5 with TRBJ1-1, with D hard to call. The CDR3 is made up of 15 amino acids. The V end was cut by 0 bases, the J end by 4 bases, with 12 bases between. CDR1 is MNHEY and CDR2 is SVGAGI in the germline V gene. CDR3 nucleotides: TGTGCCAGCAGTTACTCAACGGGTCGTAGCACTGAAGCTTTCTTT. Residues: CASSYSTGRSTEAFF.

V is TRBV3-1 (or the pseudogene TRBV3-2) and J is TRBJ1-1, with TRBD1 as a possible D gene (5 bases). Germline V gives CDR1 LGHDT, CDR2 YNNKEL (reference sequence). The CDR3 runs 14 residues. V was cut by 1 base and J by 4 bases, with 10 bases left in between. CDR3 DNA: TGTGCCAGCAGCCAAGGGCGGGGACGCACTGAAGCTTTCTTT. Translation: CASSQGRGRTEAFF.

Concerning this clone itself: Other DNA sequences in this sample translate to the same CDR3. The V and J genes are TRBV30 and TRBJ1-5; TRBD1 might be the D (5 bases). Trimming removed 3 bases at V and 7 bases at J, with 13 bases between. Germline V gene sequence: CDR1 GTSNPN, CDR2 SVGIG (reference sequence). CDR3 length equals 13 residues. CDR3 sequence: CAWSGGGGQPQHF. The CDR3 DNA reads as TGTGCCTGGAGCGGGGGGGGAGGACAGCCCCAGCATTTT.

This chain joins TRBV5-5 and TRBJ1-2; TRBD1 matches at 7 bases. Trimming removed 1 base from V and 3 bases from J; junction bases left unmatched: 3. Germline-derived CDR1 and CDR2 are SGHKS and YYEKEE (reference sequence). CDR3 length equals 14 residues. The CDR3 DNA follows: TGTGCCAGCAGCTTGAAAGGGGGCGACTATGGCTACACCTTC. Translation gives CASSLKGGDYGYTF.

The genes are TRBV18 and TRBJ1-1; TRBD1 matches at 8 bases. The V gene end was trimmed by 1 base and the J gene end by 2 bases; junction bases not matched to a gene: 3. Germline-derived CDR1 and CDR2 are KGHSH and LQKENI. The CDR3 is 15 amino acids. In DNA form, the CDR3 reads TGTGCCAGCTCACCACGGACAGGGTCAAACACTGAAGCTTTCTTT. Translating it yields CASSPRTGSNTEAFF.

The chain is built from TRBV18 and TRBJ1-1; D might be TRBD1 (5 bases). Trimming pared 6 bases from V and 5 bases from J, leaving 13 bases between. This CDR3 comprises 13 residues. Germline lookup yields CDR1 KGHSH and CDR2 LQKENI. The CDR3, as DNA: TGTGCCAGCTCCCTGGGAGGGGAAACTGAAGCTTTCTTT. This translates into CASSLGGETEAFF.

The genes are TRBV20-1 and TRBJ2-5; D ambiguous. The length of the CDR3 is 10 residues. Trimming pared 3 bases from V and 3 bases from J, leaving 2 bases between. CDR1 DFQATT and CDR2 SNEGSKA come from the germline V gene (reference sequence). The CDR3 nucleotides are TGCAGTGCTAGTAAAGAGACCCAGTACTTC. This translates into CSASKETQYF.

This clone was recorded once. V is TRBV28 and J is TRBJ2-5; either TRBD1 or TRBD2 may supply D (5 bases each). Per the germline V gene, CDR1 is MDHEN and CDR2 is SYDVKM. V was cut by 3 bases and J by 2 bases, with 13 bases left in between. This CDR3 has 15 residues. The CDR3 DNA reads TGTGCCAGCAGTTTCGGGGCCCGGGCGCAAGAGACCCAGTACTTC. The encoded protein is CASSFGARAQETQYF.

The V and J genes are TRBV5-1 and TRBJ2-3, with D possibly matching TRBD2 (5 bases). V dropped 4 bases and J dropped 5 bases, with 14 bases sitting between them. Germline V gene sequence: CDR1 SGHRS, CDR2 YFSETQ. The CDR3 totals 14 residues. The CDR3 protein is CASSRVIGKDTQYF. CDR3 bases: TGCGCCAGCAGCCGTGTTATCGGGAAAGATACGCAGTATTTT.

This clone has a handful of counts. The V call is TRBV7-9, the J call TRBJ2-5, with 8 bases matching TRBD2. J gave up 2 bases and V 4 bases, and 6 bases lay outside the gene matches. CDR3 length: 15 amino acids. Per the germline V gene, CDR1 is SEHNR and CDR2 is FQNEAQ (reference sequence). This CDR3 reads CASSSLAGSQETQYF. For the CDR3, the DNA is TGTGCCAGCAGCTCCTTAGCGGGGTCTCAAGAGACCCAGTACTTC.